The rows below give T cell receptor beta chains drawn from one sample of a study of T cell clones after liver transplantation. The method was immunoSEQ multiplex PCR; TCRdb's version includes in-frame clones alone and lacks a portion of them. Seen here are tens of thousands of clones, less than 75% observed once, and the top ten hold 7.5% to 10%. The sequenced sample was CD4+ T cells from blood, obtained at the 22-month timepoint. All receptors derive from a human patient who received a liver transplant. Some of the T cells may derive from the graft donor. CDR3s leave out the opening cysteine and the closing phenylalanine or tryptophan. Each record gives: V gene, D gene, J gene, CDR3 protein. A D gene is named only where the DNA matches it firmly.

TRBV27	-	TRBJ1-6	ASSPSGKGRSPLH
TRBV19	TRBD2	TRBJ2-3	ASRPGLAGGTSTDTQY
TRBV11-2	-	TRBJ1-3	ASSSGTTNTIY
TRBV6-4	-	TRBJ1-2	AGPGGGGYT
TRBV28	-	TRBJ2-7	ASSFSGTYEQY
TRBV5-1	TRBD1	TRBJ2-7	ASSLSRTGPYEQY
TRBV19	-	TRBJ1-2	ASREDRRYGYT
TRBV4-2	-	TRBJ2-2	ASSQEATWNTGELF
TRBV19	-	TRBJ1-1	ASRPSRGRRAEAF
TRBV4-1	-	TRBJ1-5	ASSQLGEAQPQH
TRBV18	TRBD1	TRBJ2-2	ASSPRQGASGELF
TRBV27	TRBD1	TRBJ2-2	ASRTFGQAIRWTGELF
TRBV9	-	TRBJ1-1	ASSVGGANTEAF
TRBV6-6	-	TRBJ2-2	ASSSFYSGELF
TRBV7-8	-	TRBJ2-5	ASSSSRRRSQETQY
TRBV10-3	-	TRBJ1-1	AIQTGDRVEAF
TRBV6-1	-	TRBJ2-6	ASSPTGSGANVLT
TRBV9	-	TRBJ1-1	ASSVWQGNTEAF
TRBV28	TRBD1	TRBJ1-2	ASSSGQGAYSYT
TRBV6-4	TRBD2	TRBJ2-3	ASSSLASGGPLNTQY
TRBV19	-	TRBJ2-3	ASSSPGFTDTQY
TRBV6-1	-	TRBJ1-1	ASIGEGRAEAF
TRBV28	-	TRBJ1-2	ASSLTSLSGGYT
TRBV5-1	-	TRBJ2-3	ASSLTSATDTQY
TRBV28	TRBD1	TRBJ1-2	ASRAAGGAEGYT
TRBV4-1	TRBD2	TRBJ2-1	ASSPRLAGTNEQF
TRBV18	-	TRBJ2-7	ASSPDSSYEQY
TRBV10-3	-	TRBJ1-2	AISRSGLPSYGYT
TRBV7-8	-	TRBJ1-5	ASSPETRRINQPQH
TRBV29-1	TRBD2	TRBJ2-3	SVVSGGRSDTQY
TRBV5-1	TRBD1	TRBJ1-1	ASSRAGGWTEAF
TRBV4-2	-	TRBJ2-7	ASSQDLQISYEQY
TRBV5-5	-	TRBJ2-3	ASSLEGLDTDTQY
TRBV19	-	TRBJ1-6	ASSIPQSQRNSPLH
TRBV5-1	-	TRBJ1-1	ASSSYQGSTEAF
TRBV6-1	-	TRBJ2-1	ASSEHRLNEQF
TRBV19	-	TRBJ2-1	ASSSPPERNEQF
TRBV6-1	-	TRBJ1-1	ASSQDRWNTEAF
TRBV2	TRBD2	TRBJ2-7	ASRTAGVYEQY
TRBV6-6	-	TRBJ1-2	ASSFWTANYGYT
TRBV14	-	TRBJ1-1	ASSQVMNTEAF
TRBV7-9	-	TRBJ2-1	ASTDDRIYNNEQF
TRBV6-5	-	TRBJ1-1	ASSSSHTEAF
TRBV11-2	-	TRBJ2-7	ASSLDTTPSYEQY
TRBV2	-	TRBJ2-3	ASSDAVRGTDTQY
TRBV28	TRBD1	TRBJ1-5	ASSSGQPLNQPQH
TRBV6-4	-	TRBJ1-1	ASRVVLRDTEAF
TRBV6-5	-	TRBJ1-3	ASIDRYSGNTIY
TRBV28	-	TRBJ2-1	ASSLDPYNEQF
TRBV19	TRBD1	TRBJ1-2	ASSKGQGSITGYT
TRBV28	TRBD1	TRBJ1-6	ASSSHRGSPLH
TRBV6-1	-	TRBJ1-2	ASSESQGAGYT
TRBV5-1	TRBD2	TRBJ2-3	ASSLALAGGDTQY
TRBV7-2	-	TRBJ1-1	ASSPAGAVGWTEAF
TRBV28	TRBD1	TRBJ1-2	ASSSGGTGTKHGYT
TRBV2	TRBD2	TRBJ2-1	ASSDGTSYEQF
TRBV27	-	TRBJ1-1	ASRFQGFAEAF
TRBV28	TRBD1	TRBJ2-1	ASSFGTGNPQVYNEQF
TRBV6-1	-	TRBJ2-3	ASSETRTRTDTQY